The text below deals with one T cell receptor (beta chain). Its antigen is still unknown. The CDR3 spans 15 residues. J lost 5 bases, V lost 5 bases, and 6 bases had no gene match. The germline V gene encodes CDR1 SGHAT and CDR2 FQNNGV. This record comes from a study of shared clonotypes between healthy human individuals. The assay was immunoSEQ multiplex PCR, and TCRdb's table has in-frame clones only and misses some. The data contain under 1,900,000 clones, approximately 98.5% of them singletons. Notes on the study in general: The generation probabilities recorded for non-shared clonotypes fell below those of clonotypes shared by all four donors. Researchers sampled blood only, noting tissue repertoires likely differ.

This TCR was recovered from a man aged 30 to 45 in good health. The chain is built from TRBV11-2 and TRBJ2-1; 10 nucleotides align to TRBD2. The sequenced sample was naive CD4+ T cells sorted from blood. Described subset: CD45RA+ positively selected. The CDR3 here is CASSAKLAGNNEQFF. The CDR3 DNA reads TGTGCCAGCAGCGCAAAACTAGCGGGAAACAATGAGCAGTTCTTC.